The next 12 T cell receptor beta chains were all read from a single sample in a study of blood T cell repertoires in COVID-19. Clones were sequenced by immunoSEQ multiplex PCR, and TCRdb holds only the in-frame ones, with some missing. The profile covers about 250,000 clones, with around nine tenths appearing a single time and approximately 1.5% taken by the ten largest. Sequencing was carried out using peripheral blood. The receptor source for this set is a woman aged 55-69 years who had recovered from COVID-19.

V is TRBV6-1 and J is TRBJ1-5, with 7 bases lining up with TRBD1. The V segment lost 3 bases and the J segment 7 bases; nucleotides outside the gene matches: 9. Germline lookup yields CDR1 MNHNS and CDR2 SASEGT. The CDR3 extends over 15 amino acids. The CDR3 reads CASSEFSGGHQPQHF. DNA for the CDR3: TGTGCCAGCAGTGAGTTTTCAGGGGGGCACCAGCCCCAGCATTTT.

The V and J genes are TRBV7-3 and TRBJ2-2; D perhaps matches TRBD2 (6 bases). CDR3 size: 16 residues. Germline V CDR1 and CDR2: SGHTA, FQGTGA. V was cut by 5 bases and J by 0 bases, with 13 bases left in between. CDR3 sequence reads: CASSPAGVTNTGELFF. CDR3 sequence (DNA): TGTGCCAGCAGCCCAGCGGGTGTCACGAACACCGGGGAGCTGTTTTTT. The variable domain in full, with the rest retrieved from reference TRBV7-3 and TRBJ2-2, is GAGVSQTPSNKVTEKGKYVELRCDPISGHTALYWYRQSLGQGPEFLIYFQGTGAADDSGLPNDRFFAVRPEGSVSTLKIQRTERGDSAVYLCASSPAGVTNTGELFFGEGSRLTVL.

Here the CDR3 reads CATSRGTGANEKLFF. The CDR3 DNA reads as TGTGCCACCAGCAGGGGGACAGGGGCTAATGAAAAACTGTTTTTT. V and J are TRBV15 and TRBJ1-4; 10 nucleotides align to TRBD1. This CDR3 is 15 amino acids long. V lost 3 bases to trimming and J lost 3 bases; unmatched junction nucleotides: 1. Germline V gene lookup returns CDR1 LNHNV and CDR2 YYDKDF (reference sequence).

In nucleotides, the CDR3 is TGTGCCTGGAGGAGAGTTCGGAGCCCAGATACGCAGTATTTT. It is translated as CAWRRVRSPDTQYF. This sequence joins TRBV30 and TRBJ2-3; D remains unclear. Between the trimmed V and J ends, which lost 3 bases and 4 bases, there was a span of 14 bases. This CDR3 spans 14 amino acids. Germline V CDR1 and CDR2: GTSNPN, SVGIG (reference sequence).

This clone was seen a single time. In nucleotides, the CDR3 is TGTGCCAGCAGTTACTCGACAGGGGTTGGGAATGAGCAGTTCTTC. Translated: CASSYSTGVGNEQFF. The V gene is TRBV6-6, the J gene TRBJ2-1, with TRBD1 matching over 8 bases. The CDR3 consists of 15 residues. V was clipped by 0 bases and J by 7 bases; unmatched bases: 5. The germline V gene has CDR1 MNHNY and CDR2 SVGAGI (reference sequence).

This sequence joins TRBV24-1 and TRBJ2-3; the D gene is possibly TRBD1 (6 bases). Germline values: CDR1 KGHDR, CDR2 SFDVKD. The CDR3 loop spans 15 amino acids. The V and J ends lost 4 bases and 9 bases respectively, with 19 bases between them. The CDR3 DNA reads TGTGCCACCAGTGAACCGGGACAATCGACCAGGACGCAGTATTTT. Amino acid sequence: CATSEPGQSTRTQYF.

This chain links TRBV19 with TRBJ1-6, with D hard to call. CDR3 length: 15 amino acids. Germline V gene lookup returns CDR1 LNHDA and CDR2 SQIVND (reference sequence). With 5 bases removed from V and 3 bases from J, the gap between germline ends came to 11 bases. The CDR3 loop reads CASSLRVLYNSPLHF. CDR3 in DNA: TGTGCCAGTAGTCTCCGGGTCCTCTATAATTCACCCCTCCACTTT.

V and J are TRBV7-2 and TRBJ1-1; TRBD1 aligns across 11 bases. Germline V gene data show CDR1 as SGHTA and CDR2 as FQGNSA. The CDR3 extends over 15 amino acids. Trimming took 4 bases from V and 4 from J; bases not matched to a gene: 5. The CDR3 loop is CASSYLGTGGTEAFF. The CDR3 DNA reads as TGTGCCAGCAGCTACTTAGGGACAGGGGGCACTGAAGCTTTCTTT.

The chain joins TRBV24-1 to TRBJ1-2, with a tentative D call TRBD1 (6 bases). The V end was cut by 2 bases, the J end by 0 bases, with 15 bases between. Germline assignment: CDR1 KGHDR and CDR2 SFDVKD. The CDR3 length is 17 residues. The CDR3 reads CATSDSPRTAPNYGYTF. CDR3 DNA: TGTGCCACCAGTGATTCCCCACGGACAGCCCCTAACTATGGCTACACCTTC.

This rearrangement joins TRBV7-3 to TRBJ2-1, with D perhaps TRBD1 (6 bases). Looked up from germline, CDR1 is SGHTA and CDR2 is FQGTGA. CDR3 length equals 12 residues. V lost 8 bases to trimming and J lost 8 bases, with 13 bases between them. The CDR3 region is CASGYTGYEQFF. For the CDR3, the DNA is TGTGCCAGCGGATATACAGGGTATGAGCAGTTCTTC. The variable domain in full, with the rest retrieved from reference TRBV7-3 and TRBJ2-1, is GAGVSQTPSNKVTEKGKYVELRCDPISGHTALYWYRQSLGQGPEFLIYFQGTGAADDSGLPNDRFFAVRPEGSVSTLKIQRTERGDSAVYLCASGYTGYEQFFGPGTRLTVL.

The chain recombines TRBV29-1 with TRBJ1-4; 7 positions agree with TRBD1. Losses at the gene ends were 7 bases for V and 5 bases for J; bases not matched to a gene: 7. Germline loops: CDR1 SQVTM, CDR2 ANQGSEA. This CDR3 comprises 13 residues. DNA for the CDR3: TGCAGCGGGGCCCAGGGGGTAAATGAAAAACTGTTTTTT. This encodes CSGAQGVNEKLFF.

This clone was detected only once. The CDR3 here is CAISGTGYETQYF. The CDR3 DNA sequence: TGTGCCATCAGTGGGACAGGGTACGAGACCCAGTACTTC. The V and J genes are TRBV10-3 and TRBJ2-5, with 8 positions matching TRBD1. Germline V gene lookup returns CDR1 ENHRY and CDR2 SYGVKD. The trim removed 4 bases at V and 5 bases at J, leaving 3 bases unmatched. The length of the CDR3 is 13 residues.